The present entry profiles one TCR beta chain with its context. Its specific antigen is unknown. Per-base quality was not reported, and no clone a single base away is much larger than it. The data stem from a study of response to subunit inactivated influenza vaccine (dated by TCRdb to the late 2010s). For the study in its entirety: Deep quantitative T cell receptor repertoire profiling was used in the study to track responses to a trivalent subunit inactivated influenza vaccine.

Library construction relied on RT-PCR. TCRdb lists the instrument as Illumina HiSeq 2500. Through fastp at Q25 and MiXCR, TCRdb rebuilt clones from the public reads, retaining in-frame beta chains. Identical CDR3 proteins give one entry, which carries the most common genes and DNA. Recorded for this sample are 400,000 to 550,000 distinct CDR3 sequences; roughly 25% of them occurred a single time. Of the sample, 1.9% falls within the top ten clones. The junction shows trimming of 5 bases on V and 4 bases on J, and the gene matches do not reach 6 bases of it. CDR1 and CDR2 were assigned from the germline V gene as SGHTA and FQGNSA. The cysteine opens and the phenylalanine closes a CDR3 of 15 amino acids. The retained sequence is limited to the CDR3, 45 bases, with the frame set at the first base. Overall study outcomes, separate from this receptor: The authors suggested that each seasonal influenza vaccination may recruit only a limited number of new T cells.

The chain couples TRBV7-2 to TRBJ2-2; the central 8 bases match TRBD1. This receptor was obtained from a man over 45 who received an inactivated influenza vaccine. Donor details come from another sample of the same person, matched by shared clones. The sample in question was CD4+ T cells sorted from PBMCs, obtained 5 to 6 days after vaccination. The bases read TGTGCCAGCAGCCGAGGGACAGGTGGCACCGGGGAGCTGTTTTTT. This gives the protein CASSRGTGGTGELFF.